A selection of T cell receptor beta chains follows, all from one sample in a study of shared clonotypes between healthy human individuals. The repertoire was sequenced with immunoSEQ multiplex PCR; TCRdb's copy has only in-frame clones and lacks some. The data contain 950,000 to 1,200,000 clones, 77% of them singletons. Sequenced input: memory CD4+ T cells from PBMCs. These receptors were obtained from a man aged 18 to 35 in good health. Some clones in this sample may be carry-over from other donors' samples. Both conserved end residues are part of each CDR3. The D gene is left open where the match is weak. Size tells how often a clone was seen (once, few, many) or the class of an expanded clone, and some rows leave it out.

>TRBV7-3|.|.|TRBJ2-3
CASSLKGAGLDTQYF
TGTGCCAGCAGCTTAAAAGGGGCCGGCCTGGATACGCAGTATTTT
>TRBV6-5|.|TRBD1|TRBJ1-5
CASRRTGTSNQPQHF
TGTGCCAGCAGAAGGACAGGGACTAGCAATCAGCCCCAGCATTTT
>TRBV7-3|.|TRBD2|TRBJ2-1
CASSPSSGGNEQFF
TGTGCCAGCAGCCCTAGTTCGGGGGGGAATGAGCAGTTCTTC
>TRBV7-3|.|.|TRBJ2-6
CASSPGSGANVLTF
TGTGCCAGCAGCCCCGGTTCTGGGGCCAACGTCCTGACTTTC
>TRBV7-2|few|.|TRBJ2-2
CASSLLNTGELFF
TGTGCCAGCAGCCTACTAAACACCGGGGAGCTGTTTTTT
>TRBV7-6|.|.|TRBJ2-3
CASSPGLGPDTQYF
TGTGCCAGCAGCCCCGGACTCGGTCCAGATACGCAGTATTTT
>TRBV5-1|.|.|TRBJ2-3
CASSSWPEGPTTDTQYF
TGCGCCAGCAGCTCTTGGCCGGAGGGACCGACCACAGATACGCAGTATTTT
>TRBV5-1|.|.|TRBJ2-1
CASNPERTVSKVF
TGCGCCAGCAACCCCGAAAGGACAGTCAGCAAAGTCTTC
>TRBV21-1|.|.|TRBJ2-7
CASRHRGRGSEQYF
TGTGCCAGCAGACACCGCGGTAGGGGCTCCGAGCAGTACTTC
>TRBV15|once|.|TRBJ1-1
CATSGMGALNTEAFF
TGTGCCACCAGCGGTATGGGGGCACTGAACACTGAAGCTTTCTTT
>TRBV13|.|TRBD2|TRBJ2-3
CASSPRPSGDTQYF
TGTGCCAGCAGCCCACGCCCTAGCGGAGATACGCAGTATTTT
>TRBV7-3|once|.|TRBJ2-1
CASSLSGGPYNEQFF
TGTGCCAGCAGCTTATCCGGTGGACCCTACAATGAGCAGTTCTTC
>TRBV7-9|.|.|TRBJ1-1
CASSSTEIEAFF
TGTGCCAGCAGCTCTACAGAGATTGAAGCTTTCTTT
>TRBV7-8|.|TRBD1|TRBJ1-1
CASTLGGGYTEAFF
TGTGCCAGCACCTTAGGGGGCGGGTACACTGAAGCTTTCTTT
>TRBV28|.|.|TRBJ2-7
CASRPNLGTGKLTTYEQYF
TGTGCCAGCAGGCCCAACCTGGGCACCGGTAAACTCACTACCTACGAGCAGTACTTC
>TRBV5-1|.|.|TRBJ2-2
CASTSLTAGQAGELFF
TGCGCCAGCACAAGCCTAACGGCAGGGCAGGCCGGGGAGCTGTTTTTT
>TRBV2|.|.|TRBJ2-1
CASRASNEQFF
TGTGCCAGCAGAGCGTCGAATGAGCAGTTCTTC
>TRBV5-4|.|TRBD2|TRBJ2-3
CASSTRLAGVGTDTQYF
TGTGCCAGCAGCACCCGACTAGCGGGAGTGGGCACAGATACGCAGTATTTT
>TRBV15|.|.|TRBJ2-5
CATSPMLGQETQYF
TGTGCCACCAGTCCGATGCTGGGACAAGAGACCCAGTACTTC
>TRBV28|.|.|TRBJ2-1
CASSFQGGRNEQFF
TGTGCCAGCAGTTTTCAGGGGGGCAGGAATGAGCAGTTCTTC
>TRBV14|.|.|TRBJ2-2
CASSSLWGSNTGELFF
TGTGCCAGCAGCTCCCTTTGGGGTTCGAACACCGGGGAGCTGTTTTTT
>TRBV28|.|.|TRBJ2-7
CAIITGSPKIGEQYF
TGTGCCATTATAACGGGATCCCCCAAAATTGGCGAGCAGTACTTC
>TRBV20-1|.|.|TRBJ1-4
CSAPYEKLFF
TGCAGTGCCCCCTACGAGAAACTGTTTTTT
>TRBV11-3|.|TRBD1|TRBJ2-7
CASSFIAGQGGSYEQYF
TGTGCCAGCAGCTTCATTGCGGGACAGGGAGGCTCCTACGAGCAGTACTTC
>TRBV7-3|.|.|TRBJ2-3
CASSPGVNTDTQYF
TGTGCCAGCAGCCCCGGGGTTAACACAGATACGCAGTATTTT
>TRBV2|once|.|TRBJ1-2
CASSEFRAIGYGYTF
TGTGCCAGCAGTGAATTCAGGGCAATTGGCTATGGCTACACCTTC
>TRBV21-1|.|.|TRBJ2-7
CASSPPQGQDTYEQYF
TGTGCCAGCAGCCCCCCCCAGGGCCAGGACACCTACGAGCAGTACTTC
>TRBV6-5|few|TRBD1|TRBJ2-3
CASSSGTGVYTDTQYF
TGTGCCAGCAGTTCCGGGACAGGGGTTTACACAGATACGCAGTATTTT
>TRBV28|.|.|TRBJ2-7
CASSIGFNEQYF
TGTGCCAGCAGTATCGGGTTCAACGAGCAGTACTTC
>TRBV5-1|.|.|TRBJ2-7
CASKIGGFEDEQYF
TGCGCCAGCAAGATAGGGGGTTTTGAGGACGAGCAGTACTTC
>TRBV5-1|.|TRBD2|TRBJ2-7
CASSLAGTSGIGVYYEQYF
TGCGCCAGCAGCTTGGCCGGGACTAGCGGGATAGGAGTTTATTACGAGCAGTACTTC
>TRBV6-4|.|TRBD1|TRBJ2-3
CASRTDRGGHTQYF
TGTGCCAGCAGGACCGACAGGGGAGGTCATACGCAGTATTTT
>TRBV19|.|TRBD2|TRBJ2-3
CATADPRLAGYTDTQYF
TGTGCCACCGCGGACCCCCGACTAGCGGGGTACACAGATACGCAGTATTTT
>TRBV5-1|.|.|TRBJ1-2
CASSLAPRGTGYTF
TGCGCCAGCAGCTTGGCCCCACGAGGGACTGGCTACACCTTC
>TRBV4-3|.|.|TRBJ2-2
CASSQASLGGELFF
TGCGCCAGCAGCCAAGCCTCTTTAGGCGGGGAGCTGTTTTTT
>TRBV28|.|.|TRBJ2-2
CASSLFAGTGELFF
TGTGCCAGCAGTTTATTCGCGGGCACCGGGGAGCTGTTTTTT
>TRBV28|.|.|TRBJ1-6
CASSPSGPGPLHF
TGTGCCAGCAGTCCCTCCGGACCCGGACCCCTCCACTTT
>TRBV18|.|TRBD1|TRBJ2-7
CASSPPRQGNYEQYF
TGTGCCAGCTCACCACCGCGACAGGGAAACTACGAGCAGTACTTC
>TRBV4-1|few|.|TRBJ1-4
CASSQEKGRDEKLFF
TGCGCCAGCAGCCAAGAAAAGGGGAGGGATGAAAAACTGTTTTTT
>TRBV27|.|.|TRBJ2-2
CASSSWGTGELFF
TGTGCCAGCAGTTCGTGGGGCACCGGGGAGCTGTTTTTT
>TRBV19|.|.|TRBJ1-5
CASVSGYGNQPQHF
TGTGCCAGCGTCAGCGGGTATGGCAATCAGCCCCAGCATTTT
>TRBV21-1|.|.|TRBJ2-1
CASSKLAGGIGEQFF
TGTGCCAGCAGCAAATTAGCGGGAGGGATCGGGGAGCAGTTCTTC
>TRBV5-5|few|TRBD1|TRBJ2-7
CASSSGQTPEQYF
TGTGCCAGCAGCTCGGGACAGACCCCCGAGCAGTACTTC
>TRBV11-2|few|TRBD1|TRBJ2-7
CASSLVGTGYYYEQYF
TGTGCCAGCAGCTTAGTGGGGACAGGTTACTACTACGAGCAGTACTTC